The clone carrying this T cell receptor beta chain showed up just once. The CDR3 runs 12 residues. Germline values: CDR1 SNHLY, CDR2 FYNNEI. With 6 bases removed from V and 0 bases from J, the gap between germline ends came to 6 bases. This entry is derived from a study of blood T cell repertoires in COVID-19. Produced via immunoSEQ multiplex PCR; TCRdb's table is partial and in-frame only. The data show some 260,000 clones, over 65% seen once. This TCR derives from an elderly woman with acute or convalescent COVID-19. The specimen sequenced was peripheral blood. The V and J genes are TRBV2 and TRBJ2-7; no reliable D call. CDR3 region: CASSLSSYEQYF. CDR3 in DNA: TGTGCCAGCAGCCTGAGCTCCTACGAGCAGTACTTC.